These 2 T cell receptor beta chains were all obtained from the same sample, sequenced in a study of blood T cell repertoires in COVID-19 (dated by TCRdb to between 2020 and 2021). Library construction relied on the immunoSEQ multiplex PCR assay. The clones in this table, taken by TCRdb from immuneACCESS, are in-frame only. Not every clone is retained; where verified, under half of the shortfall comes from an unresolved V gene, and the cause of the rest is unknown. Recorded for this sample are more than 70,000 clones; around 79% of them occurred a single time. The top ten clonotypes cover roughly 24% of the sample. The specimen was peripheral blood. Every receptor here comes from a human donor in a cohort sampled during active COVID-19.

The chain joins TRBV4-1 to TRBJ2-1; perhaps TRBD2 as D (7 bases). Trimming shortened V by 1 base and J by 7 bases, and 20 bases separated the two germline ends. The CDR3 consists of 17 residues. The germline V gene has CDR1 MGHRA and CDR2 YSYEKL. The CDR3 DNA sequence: TGCGCCAGCAGCCAAGGGGTTGGGGGGGCCAGTGGTAATGAGCAGTTCTTC. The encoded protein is CASSQGVGGASGNEQFF.

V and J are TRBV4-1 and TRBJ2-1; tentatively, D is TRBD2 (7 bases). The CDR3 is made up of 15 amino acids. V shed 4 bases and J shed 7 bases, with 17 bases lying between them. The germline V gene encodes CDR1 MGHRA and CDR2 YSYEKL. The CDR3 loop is CASSPLGRGGNEQFF. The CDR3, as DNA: TGCGCCAGCAGCCCCTTAGGCAGGGGAGGGAATGAGCAGTTCTTC.